Shown below are 6 T cell receptor beta chains from a single sample sequenced in a study of T-cell memory formation after mild COVID-19. MiXCR, run by TCRdb on the 5' RACE reads, gives a single entry per CDR3 protein. This sample has roughly 190,000 distinct CDR3 sequences, with 18% found just once. The specimen was PBMCs or a T cell subset sorted from them (not recorded which). The receptor set was obtained from an adult woman who had mild COVID-19 (a few samples of this study predate the infection). Cell type and time point are not known.

This rearrangement joins TRBV12-3 or TRBV12-4 to TRBJ1-3, with D tentatively TRBD1 (6 bases). Trimming took 7 bases from V and 0 from J, leaving 13 bases between them. The CDR3 consists of 15 residues. CDR3 DNA: TGTGCCAGCACCTTGAAACAGGGCTCTGGAAACACCATATATTTT. It translates to CASTLKQGSGNTIYF.

This clonotype was found a few times. The chain joins TRBV20-1 to TRBJ1-1, with D possibly TRBD1 on 6 matching bases. The germline V and J ends were trimmed by 3 bases and 4 bases, with 18 bases remaining between them. This CDR3 is 15 amino acids long. Germline values: CDR1 DFQATT, CDR2 SNEGSKA (reference sequence). The CDR3 coding sequence is TGCAGTGCTAGTGGGGGCCTCTCCGGGGGCACTGAAGCTTTCTTT. Its translation: CSASGGLSGGTEAFF.

The rearrangement joins TRBV2 to TRBJ1-4; TRBD1 agrees at 9 bases. The V and J ends lost 5 bases and 6 bases, in that order; junction bases with no gene match: 7. This CDR3 has 15 amino acids. CDR1 and CDR2 from the germline V gene are SNHLY and FYNNEI. CDR3 coding DNA: TGTGCCAGCAGTTACCTTGGGACAGGGCATGAAAAACTGTTTTTT. Translated, it gives CASSYLGTGHEKLFF.

The chain couples TRBV6-1 to TRBJ2-5, with no clear D. V lost 2 bases, J lost 2 bases, and 12 bases lay in between. In germline, CDR1 is MNHNS, CDR2 SASEGT. CDR3 length: 15 residues. For the CDR3, the DNA is TGTGCCAGCAGTGAATCGGCCAACACTCAAGAGACCCAGTACTTC. This encodes CASSESANTQETQYF.

The rearrangement uses TRBV6-6 and TRBJ1-4; a weak D match, TRBD1 (5 bases). This CDR3 comprises 11 residues. From germline, CDR1 is MNHNY and CDR2 SVGAGI (reference sequence). Here the CDR3 DNA reads TGTACCATAAACAGGAATGAAAAACTGTTTTTT. Translating gives CTINRNEKLFF.

The chain has TRBV12-3 or TRBV12-4 and TRBJ1-5; a weak D match, TRBD1 (5 bases). V was clipped by 8 bases and J by 3 bases, with 11 bases between them. CDR3 length equals 13 residues. CDR3 sequence (DNA): TGTGCCAGCCAGGGAGTGAACAATCAGCCCCAGCATTTT. Protein product: CASQGVNNQPQHF.